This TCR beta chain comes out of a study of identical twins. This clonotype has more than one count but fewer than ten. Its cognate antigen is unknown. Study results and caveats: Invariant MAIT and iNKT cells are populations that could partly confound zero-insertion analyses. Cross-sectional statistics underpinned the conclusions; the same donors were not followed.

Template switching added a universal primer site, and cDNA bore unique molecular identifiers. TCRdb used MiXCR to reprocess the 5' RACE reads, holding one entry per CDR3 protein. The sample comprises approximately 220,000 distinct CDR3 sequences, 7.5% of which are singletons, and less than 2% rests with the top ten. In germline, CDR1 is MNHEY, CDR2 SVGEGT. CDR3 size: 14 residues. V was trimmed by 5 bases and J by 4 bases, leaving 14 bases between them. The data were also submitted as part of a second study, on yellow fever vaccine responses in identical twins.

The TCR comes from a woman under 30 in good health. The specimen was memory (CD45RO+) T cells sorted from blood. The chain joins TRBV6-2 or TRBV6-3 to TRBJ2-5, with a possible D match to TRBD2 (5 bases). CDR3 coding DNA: TGTGCCAGCAGTGGAAAGGTAGCGCGAGAGACCCAGTACTTC. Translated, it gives CASSGKVARETQYF.